A single sample is the source of the 10 T cell receptor beta chains below, sequenced in a study of T cells in Graves' hyperthyroidism and ophthalmopathy. RNA transcripts provided the source from which TCR beta CDR3 regions were amplified. The HTBI primer set drove a first-round RT-PCR of the TCR CDR3. TCRdb reprocessed the multiplex PCR reads with MiXCR, giving one entry per CDR3 protein. The sample holds roughly 350,000 distinct CDR3 sequences, 12% to 15% seen once. The sample taken for sequencing was blood. The receptors come from a woman aged 40 to 50 with Graves' ophthalmopathy.

The table lists this clonotype with a few counts. The genes are TRBV5-1 and TRBJ1-2; no firm D call. Germline CDR1 reads SGHRS; CDR2 reads YFSETQ. V was shortened by 1 base and J by 3 bases, with 13 bases between the two germline ends. There are 15 residues in the CDR3. The CDR3 DNA reads as TGCGCCAGCAGCTTGACAGTTTCCCAAGACTATGGCTACACCTTC. Translated, it gives CASSLTVSQDYGYTF. Full variable domain (rest looked up from reference TRBV5-1 and TRBJ1-2): KAGVTQTPRYLIKTRGQQVTLSCSPISGHRSVSWYQQTPGQGLQFLFEYFSETQRNKGNFPGRFSGRQFSNSRSEMNVSTLELGDSALYLCASSLTVSQDYGYTFGSGTRLTVV.

This clonotype has more than one count but fewer than ten. One base away lies a much larger clone, so this may be a sequencing read error. CDR3 in amino acids: CSARVPGNYGHTF. The CDR3 DNA follows: TGCAGTGCTAGAGTCCCAGGAAACTATGGCCACACCTTC. V usage is TRBV20-1 and J usage is TRBJ1-2; D not certain. CDR1 and CDR2 from the germline V gene are DFQATT and SNEGSKA (reference sequence). The CDR3 is made up of 13 amino acids.

The sample holds many counts of this clonotype. The chain has TRBV3-1 and TRBJ1-2; D is perhaps TRBD1 (5 bases). The CDR3 has 17 amino acids. Germline V gene data show CDR1 as LGHDT and CDR2 as YNNKEL (reference sequence). The V and J ends lost 4 bases and 3 bases respectively, with 21 bases between them. CDR3 sequence reads: CASSLSRAGPKHYGYTF. CDR3 sequence (DNA): TGTGCCAGCAGCCTTTCCCGGGCAGGGCCGAAGCACTATGGCTACACCTTC. The full variable domain, rest sourced from reference TRBV3-1 and TRBJ1-2, is DTAVSQTPKYLVTQMGNDKSIKCEQNLGHDTMYWYKQDSKKFLKIMFSYNNKELIINETVPNRFSPKSPDKAHLNLHINSLELGDSAVYFCASSLSRAGPKHYGYTFGSGTRLTVV.

The table lists this clonotype with many counts. The chain is built from TRBV10-3 and TRBJ2-7; D is undetermined. V was trimmed by 5 bases and J by 1 base, leaving 12 bases between them. The CDR3 has 14 amino acids. Germline loops: CDR1 ENHRY, CDR2 SYGVKD. CDR3 DNA: TGTGCCATCAGTATCGGTTCGTTATCCTACGAGCAGTACTTC. Protein sequence: CAISIGSLSYEQYF.

As concerns this clonotype: One end of the junction fails to match germline, which may point to a read error. CDR3 sequence: CVSSLWVGGASNEQFF. The CDR3 coding sequence is TGTGTCAGCAGCTTGTGGGTCGGGGGGGCCTCCAATGAGCAGTTCTTC. The chain uses TRBV7-8 and TRBJ2-1; 8 bases are shared with TRBD2. Germline V gives CDR1 SGHVS, CDR2 FQNEAQ. The CDR3 is 16 amino acids. The full variable domain, its missing parts supplied by reference TRBV7-8 and TRBJ2-1, is GAGVSQSPRYKVAKRGQDVALRCDPISGHVSLFWYQQALGQGPEFLTYFQNEAQLDKSGLPSDRFFAERPEGSVSTLKIQRTQQEDSAVYLCVSSLWVGGASNEQFFGPGTRLTVL.

The sample holds many counts of this clonotype. The V gene is TRBV11-2, the J gene TRBJ1-1; D unclear. The CDR3 runs 14 residues. Germline values: CDR1 SGHAT, CDR2 FQNNGV. Trimming took 4 bases from V and 2 from J, leaving 11 bases between them. The CDR3 DNA is TGTGCCAGCAGCTCAGGATGGGGAAACACTGAAGCTTTCTTT. Translation gives CASSSGWGNTEAFF.

This clonotype has just a few counts. The CDR3 DNA sequence: TGTGCCAGCAGCTTGAGAGGGTCCCTTGGGACCCAGTACTTC. Translating it yields CASSLRGSLGTQYF. The gene calls are TRBV5-5 and TRBJ2-5; the D gene is possibly TRBD2 (5 bases). Deletions cut 1 base from V and 7 bases from J, with 14 bases between. CDR1 is SGHKS and CDR2 is YYEKEE in the germline V gene (reference sequence). This CDR3 has 14 residues.

The chain has TRBV15 and TRBJ1-5; D remains unclear. Trimming removed 1 base from V and 7 bases from J, with 11 bases in between. CDR3 length: 14 residues. The germline CDR1 and CDR2 sequences are LNHNV and YYDKDF (reference sequence). This chain's CDR3 is CATSRVARRQPQHF. CDR3 coding DNA: TGTGCCACCAGCAGAGTTGCACGTCGGCAGCCCCAGCATTTT.

The table lists this clonotype with many counts. This rearrangement joins TRBV5-1 to TRBJ2-2, with 10 bases lining up with TRBD1. The trim removed 7 bases at V and 4 bases at J, leaving 4 bases unmatched. The CDR3 spans 14 residues. Looked up from germline, CDR1 is SGHRS and CDR2 is YFSETQ. The CDR3 here is CASGTGVGTGELFF. DNA of the CDR3: TGCGCCAGCGGGACAGGGGTCGGCACCGGGGAGCTGTTTTTT.

In this sample, this clonotype turned up many times. The chain joins TRBV20-1 to TRBJ2-7; maybe TRBD2 (6 bases). Trimming removed 7 bases from V and 6 bases from J, with 16 bases in between. The CDR3 is made up of 12 amino acids. Germline V CDR1 and CDR2: DFQATT, SNEGSKA (reference sequence). The CDR3 is CSGEVGTSEQYF. The CDR3 DNA follows: TGCAGTGGGGAGGTTGGGACTTCCGAGCAGTACTTC.